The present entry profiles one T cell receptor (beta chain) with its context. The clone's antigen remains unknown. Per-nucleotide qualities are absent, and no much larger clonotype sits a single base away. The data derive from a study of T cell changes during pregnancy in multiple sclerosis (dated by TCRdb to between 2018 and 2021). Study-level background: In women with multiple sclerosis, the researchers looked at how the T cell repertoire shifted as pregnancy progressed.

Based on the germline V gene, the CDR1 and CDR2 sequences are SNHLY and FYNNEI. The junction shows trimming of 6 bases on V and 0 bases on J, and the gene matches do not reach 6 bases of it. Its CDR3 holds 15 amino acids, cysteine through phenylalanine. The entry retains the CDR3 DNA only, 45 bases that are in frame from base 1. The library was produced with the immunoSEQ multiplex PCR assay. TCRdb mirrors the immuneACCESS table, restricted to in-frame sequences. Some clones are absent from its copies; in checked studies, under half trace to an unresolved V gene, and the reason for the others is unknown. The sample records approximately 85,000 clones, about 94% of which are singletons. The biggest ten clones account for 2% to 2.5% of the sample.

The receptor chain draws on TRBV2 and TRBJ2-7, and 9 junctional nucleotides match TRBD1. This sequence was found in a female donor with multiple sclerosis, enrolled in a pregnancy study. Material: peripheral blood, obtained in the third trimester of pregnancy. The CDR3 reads CASRADRGYSYEQYF. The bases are TGTGCCAGCAGAGCCGACAGGGGGTACTCCTACGAGCAGTACTTC. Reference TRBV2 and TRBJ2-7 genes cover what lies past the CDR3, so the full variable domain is EPEVTQTPSHQVTQMGQEVILRCVPISNHLYFYWYRQILGQKVEFLVSFYNNEISEKSEIFDDQFSVERPDGSNFTLKIRSTKLEDSAMYFCASRADRGYSYEQYFGPGTRLTVT.